The present T cell receptor beta chain was sequenced within a study of T cell repertoires in cytomegalovirus infection. In the case of this clonotype: Its specificity is unknown.

Study-level points and caveats: HLA-C-restricted TCR beta clonotypes specific for CMV led the ex vivo response.

The germline V gene has CDR1 SQVTM and CDR2 ANQGSEA. CDR3 length equals 13 residues. V was clipped by 6 bases and J by 4 bases; unmatched bases: 7. TCRdb reprocessed the reads via MiXCR and lists one record per CDR3 protein. The sample comprises tens of thousands of distinct CDR3 sequences, approximately 36% of which are singletons, and just under 70% rests with the top ten. The sequencing sample was made of PBMCs, sequenced either directly or after in vitro stimulation (not recorded which). The genes are TRBV29-1 and TRBJ2-7; the match to TRBD1 covers 9 bases. The clonotype was recovered from a human donor in good health (CMV status not recorded). Some clones in this sample may be carry-over from other donors' samples. The CDR3 DNA sequence: TGCAGCGTGGGACAGGGTTACACTTACGAGCAGTACTTC. Translated: CSVGQGYTYEQYF.